This record looks at one T cell receptor (beta chain) sequence and its context. Its antigen remains unidentified. Unrecorded immune exposure was likely among donors, who were nominally healthy when sampled. This record comes from a study of cytomegalovirus exposure and HLA in healthy donors. Researchers ran the PCR with 60 Vbeta and 13 Jbeta primers. In the source study's methods: Later work found tens of millions of unique TCR beta chains, with roughly 11 million shared. The data were produced by immunoSEQ multiplex PCR, yet TCRdb's version contains in-frame clones alone and is incomplete. V and J calls and clone size come straight from that table; D and trimming were deduced from the DNA. The sample lists under 250,000 clones, around 73% seen once, with less than 4.5% in the top ten. Study results and limitations: Most TCR beta V segments were productive about 90% or about 30% of the time in an earlier analysis.

The sequence was obtained from a male donor in good health and CMV-seronegative. Sequencing input: PBMCs.

The CDR3 here is CASGRSYEQYF. The CDR3 coding sequence is TGTGCCAGTGGCCGCTCCTACGAGCAGTACTTC. V usage is TRBV19 and J usage is TRBJ2-7; unclear D gene. The germline CDR1 and CDR2 sequences are LNHDA and SQIVND (reference sequence). V lost 8 bases and J lost 0, with 5 bases in between. The CDR3 contains 11 residues.